Included here is one T cell receptor beta chain sequence, with context. Assay: immunoSEQ multiplex PCR; the TCRdb copy retains only in-frame clones and omits some. Seen here are about 120,000 clones, more than 85% observed once, and the top ten hold roughly 3.1%. This specimen comes from a study of T cell responses to AZD1222 COVID-19 vaccine. The source material was peripheral blood, sampled 28 days after the second AZD1222 dose. The sequence derives from an adult who received the AZD1222 COVID-19 vaccine.

The DNA of the CDR3 is TGCGCCAGCAGCTCCCGAACCAGACAGGGGGCTGGTGAAAAACTGTTTTTT. Amino acid sequence: CASSSRTRQGAGEKLFF. The chain links TRBV5-1 to TRBJ1-4; 10 nucleotides agree with TRBD1. This CDR3 has 17 residues. The V gene end was trimmed by 3 bases and the J gene end by 7 bases; junction bases not matched to a gene: 12. Germline CDR1 is SGHRS and CDR2 is YFSETQ.